The 27 T cell receptor beta chains in this list originate from one sample, sequenced in a study of PD-L1 blockade in urothelial cancer. Assay: immunoSEQ multiplex PCR; the TCRdb copy retains only in-frame clones and omits some. The table includes 45,000 or so clones, roughly four fifths detected once. Material: PBMCs, obtained around atezolizumab (anti-PD-L1) treatment. These receptors originate from a man in his sixties or seventies with urothelial cancer.

V gene TRBV4-2 combines with J gene TRBJ2-3; the D gene is possibly TRBD2 (6 bases). Germline CDR1 and CDR2: LGHNA and YNFKEQ. The V and J ends lost 1 base and 2 bases respectively, with 10 bases between them. CDR3 length: 15 amino acids. This chain's CDR3 is CASSQVAGPTDTQYF. In DNA form, the CDR3 reads TGTGCCAGCAGCCAAGTCGCGGGACCCACAGATACGCAGTATTTT.

V gene TRBV18 combines with J gene TRBJ2-1, with D tentatively TRBD2 (6 bases). The V gene's germline CDR1 is KGHSH and CDR2 LQKENI. CDR3 size: 15 residues. Trimming removed 3 bases at V and 7 bases at J, with 16 bases between. The CDR3 bases are TGTGCCAGCTCACCGCCGGGACTGGACGGAAATGAGCAGTTCTTC. Its translation: CASSPPGLDGNEQFF.

J is TRBJ2-1 and V is TRBV7-6, with 7 bases lining up with TRBD2. The J segment lost 9 bases and the V segment lost 1 base, leaving 6 bases of the junction unmatched. Germline loops: CDR1 SGHVS, CDR2 FNYEAQ. CDR3 length equals 14 residues. Here the CDR3 DNA reads TGTGCCAGCAGCTTAGTAGTAGCGGGCGGTGAGCAGTTCTTC. It encodes CASSLVVAGGEQFF.

This rearrangement joins TRBV7-9 to TRBJ2-3, with 14 bases that match TRBD2. This CDR3 has 19 residues. V was pared by 5 bases and J by 2 bases, with 12 bases of the junction left unmatched. Germline assignment: CDR1 SEHNR and CDR2 FQNEAQ (reference sequence). The CDR3 region is CASSPRTSGGPRNTDTQYF. The DNA for the CDR3 is TGTGCCAGCAGCCCTAGGACTAGCGGGGGGCCCAGGAACACAGATACGCAGTATTTT.

This clone was recorded only once. The chain carries TRBV2 and TRBJ2-3, with no clear D. The CDR3 is 13 residues long. V was clipped by 11 bases and J by 2 bases, with 14 bases between them. The germline gives CDR1 SNHLY, CDR2 FYNNEI. Here the CDR3 reads CALRTPLTDTQYF. CDR3 sequence (DNA): TGTGCCCTGAGAACTCCCCTCACAGATACGCAGTATTTT.

The J gene is TRBJ1-2, the V gene TRBV6-5, with 9 bases aligning to TRBD1. After removal of 7 bases from V and 4 bases from J, the junction contained 7 bases not matched to a gene. The germline V gene encodes CDR1 MNHEY and CDR2 SVGAGI. The CDR3 loop spans 14 amino acids. Here the CDR3 reads CASKPDRGAYGYTF. CDR3 nucleotides: TGTGCCAGCAAACCGGACAGGGGTGCCTATGGCTACACCTTC.

The V gene is TRBV7-8, the J gene TRBJ2-1; TRBD2 matches 10 bases. The length of the CDR3 is 14 residues. Trimming removed 2 bases from V and 6 bases from J; junction bases left unmatched: 1. The germline V gene has CDR1 SGHVS and CDR2 FQNEAQ. CDR3: CASSLRTSGNEQFF. Here the CDR3 DNA reads TGTGCCAGCAGCTTAAGGACTAGCGGCAATGAGCAGTTCTTC.

This clone has ten or more counts. This rearrangement joins TRBV30 to TRBJ1-2; TRBD1 agrees at 7 bases. Germline values: CDR1 GTSNPN, CDR2 SVGIG (reference sequence). The CDR3 has 15 residues. The J segment lost 0 bases and the V segment lost 2 bases, leaving 6 bases of the junction unmatched. The CDR3 spells CAWSKTGNSNYGYTF. In DNA form, the CDR3 reads TGTGCCTGGAGTAAGACAGGGAATTCTAACTATGGCTACACCTTC.

In this sample, this clone turned up a few times. This sequence joins TRBV6-6 and TRBJ1-2; D perhaps matches TRBD1 (5 bases). Trimming took 2 bases from V and 4 from J, leaving 17 bases between them. There are 16 residues in the CDR3. CDR1 and CDR2 (germline): MNHNY, SVGAGI (reference sequence). As DNA, the CDR3 is TGTGCCAGCAGTTACGTTTTAAGGGGTTTGTCCTATGGCTACACCTTC. Its protein is CASSYVLRGLSYGYTF.

CDR3 amino acids: CASSSFYSGRRETQYF. In nucleotides, the CDR3 is TGTGCCAGCAGTTCGTTCTACAGCGGGAGAAGGGAGACCCAGTACTTC. The J gene is TRBJ2-5, the V gene TRBV6-5; 8 bases are a match to TRBD2. The V gene's germline CDR1 is MNHEY and CDR2 SVGAGI. The CDR3 length is 16 residues. With 4 bases clipped from V and 5 bases from J, the junction kept 12 bases outside the gene matches.

This chain joins TRBV14 and TRBJ2-1; possibly TRBD2 for D (6 bases). CDR1 is SGHDN and CDR2 is FVKESK in the germline V gene. Trimming cost V 4 bases and J 5 bases, with 15 bases left between them. The CDR3 runs 15 residues. Here the CDR3 reads CASSRWGDSDNEQFF. The CDR3 nucleotides read TGTGCCAGCAGCCGATGGGGGGACTCTGACAATGAGCAGTTCTTC.

The chain employs TRBV18 and TRBJ2-1; D is perhaps TRBD1 (6 bases). CDR1 and CDR2 from the germline V gene are KGHSH and LQKENI. This CDR3 has 13 residues. V lost 4 bases to trimming and J lost 6 bases, with 10 bases between them. This CDR3 is CASSLGQPNEQFF. The CDR3 coding sequence is TGTGCCAGCTCACTGGGACAACCCAATGAGCAGTTCTTC.

This clone is classed as medium-sized. The V and J genes are TRBV19 and TRBJ1-1; tentative D call: TRBD1 (5 bases). The CDR3 loop spans 12 amino acids. The germline V gene has CDR1 LNHDA and CDR2 SQIVND (reference sequence). V was pared by 9 bases and J by 11 bases, with 19 bases between. In DNA, the CDR3 is TGTGCCAGCAGCACAGGTCCGTGGAAGGCTTTCTTT. This translates into CASSTGPWKAFF.

Note on this clone: The junction and the germline gene differ at one end; a read error may be behind it. The genes are TRBV5-4 and TRBJ2-3; no clear D gene. Germline assignment: CDR1 SGHNT and CDR2 YYREEE (reference sequence). The CDR3 is 12 residues long. CDR3 loop: CASSLETDTQYF. The CDR3 DNA reads TGTGCCAGCAGCTTGGAAACAGATACACAGTATTTT.

This chain uses TRBV27 with TRBJ2-3; weak D call: TRBD2 (6 bases). Germline values: CDR1 MNHEY, CDR2 SMNVEV (reference sequence). CDR3 length equals 13 residues. Trimming stripped 5 bases from V and 5 bases from J, with 11 bases between. The CDR3: CASSLRLGDTQYF. As DNA, the CDR3 is TGTGCCAGCAGTCTCCGACTAGGAGATACGCAGTATTTT.

The rearrangement links TRBV4-2 to TRBJ1-1; 9 bases align to TRBD1. Trimming at V came to 3 bases and at J to 6 bases, leaving 5 bases not matched to a gene. The CDR3 totals 14 residues. CDR1 and CDR2 from the germline V gene are LGHNA and YNFKEQ. The chain's CDR3 is CASSQGQGLAEAFF. Written as DNA, the CDR3 is TGTGCCAGCAGCCAGGGACAGGGTTTAGCTGAAGCTTTCTTT.

CDR3 DNA sequence: TGTGCCAGCAGCCTTAATACAGGGGGAAGAGAGACCCAGTACTTC. This encodes CASSLNTGGRETQYF. This sequence joins TRBV9 and TRBJ2-5; 8 positions agree with TRBD1. Trimming took 4 bases from V and 4 from J; bases not matched to a gene: 9. The V gene's germline CDR1 is SGDLS and CDR2 YYNGEE. This CDR3 contains 15 residues. The whole variable domain, remainder taken from reference TRBV9 and TRBJ2-5, is DSGVTQTPKHLITATGQRVTLRCSPRSGDLSVYWYQQSLDQGLQFLIQYYNGEERAKGNILERFSAQQFPDLHSELNLSSLELGDSALYFCASSLNTGGRETQYFGPGTRLLVL.

The V and J genes are TRBV18 and TRBJ2-7, with D possibly matching TRBD1 (6 bases). Germline lookup yields CDR1 KGHSH and CDR2 LQKENI. The CDR3 is 16 residues long. Trimming shortened V by 3 bases and J by 0 bases, and 15 bases separated the two germline ends. The CDR3 coding sequence is TGTGCCAGCTCACCTACTGGGACACCGAGCTCCTACGAGCAGTACTTC. It is translated as CASSPTGTPSSYEQYF.

This sequence joins TRBV27 and TRBJ2-7; 13 bases are a match to TRBD2. Germline CDR1 reads MNHEY; CDR2 reads SMNVEV (reference sequence). There are 16 residues in the CDR3. Trimming at V came to 5 bases and at J to 5 bases, leaving 9 bases not matched to a gene. This chain's CDR3 is CASSRGTSGTLDEQYF. The CDR3 DNA reads TGTGCCAGCAGTCGGGGGACTAGCGGGACCCTTGACGAGCAGTACTTC.

V gene TRBV19 combines with J gene TRBJ1-2; D not resolved. Germline CDR1 reads LNHDA; CDR2 reads SQIVND (reference sequence). CDR3 size: 12 residues. Trimming removed 8 bases from V and 5 bases from J, with 12 bases in between. The CDR3 loop reads CASGLEFYGYTF. CDR3 DNA sequence: TGTGCCAGTGGACTTGAATTTTATGGCTACACCTTC.

This chain uses TRBV6-5 with TRBJ1-1; weak D call: TRBD1 (5 bases). Germline CDR1 reads MNHEY; CDR2 reads SVGAGI. V lost 0 bases and J 1 base, leaving 9 bases between the germline ends. The CDR3 sequence is 15 residues long. The CDR3 nucleotides read TGTGCCAGCAGTTACTCAGGGGTGGGGAACACTGAAGCTTTCTTT. Protein product: CASSYSGVGNTEAFF.

The genes are TRBV6-1 and TRBJ2-7; 9 bases line up with TRBD1. This CDR3 is built from 15 residues. J was trimmed by 4 bases and V by 5 bases; bases with no gene match: 9. CDR1 MNHNS and CDR2 SASEGT come from the germline V gene. Here the CDR3 DNA reads TGTGCCAGCAGTACGGACAGGGGCAAGGGGTACGAGCAGTACTTC. Amino acids: CASSTDRGKGYEQYF.

The J gene is TRBJ2-7, the V gene TRBV7-6; D unclear. V lost 4 bases and J lost 6, with 7 bases in between. The CDR3 spans 11 residues. The germline gives CDR1 SGHVS, CDR2 FNYEAQ. The CDR3 sequence: CASSSSREQYF. The CDR3, as DNA: TGTGCCAGCAGCTCCTCCCGCGAGCAGTACTTC. The full variable domain, in which reference TRBV7-6 and TRBJ2-7 provide the parts outside the CDR3, is GAGVSQSPRYKVTKRGQDVALRCDPISGHVSLYWYRQALGQGPEFLTYFNYEAQQDKSGLPNDRFSAERPEGSISTLTIQRTEQRDSAMYRCASSSSREQYFGPGTRLTVT.

This sequence joins TRBV5-6 and TRBJ1-2; perhaps TRBD1 as D (5 bases). CDR1 SGHDT and CDR2 YYEEEE come from the germline V gene. V lost 4 bases to trimming and J lost 8 bases, with 15 bases between them. The CDR3 is 13 residues long. This CDR3 is CASSLAQGRGYTF. As DNA, the CDR3 is TGTGCCAGCAGCCTCGCCCAGGGTCGCGGCTACACCTTC.

The chain employs TRBV10-3 and TRBJ2-3; TRBD1 agrees at 10 bases. V lost 6 bases to trimming and J lost 6 bases; unmatched junction nucleotides: 9. The CDR3 is 15 residues long. Germline V gene data show CDR1 as ENHRY and CDR2 as SYGVKD. CDR3 DNA: TGTGCCATCAGCCTGGGGACAGGGGACTACGATACGCAGTATTTT. Its translation is CAISLGTGDYDTQYF.

V is TRBV27 and J is TRBJ2-7; TRBD2 might be the D (6 bases). V dropped 8 bases and J dropped 5 bases, with 19 bases sitting between them. This CDR3 spans 14 amino acids. CDR1 and CDR2 from the germline V gene are MNHEY and SMNVEV (reference sequence). The CDR3 is CASSVGGLSHEQYF. CDR3 nucleotide sequence: TGTGCCAGCTCTGTCGGGGGACTGAGCCACGAGCAGTACTTC.

The chain joins TRBV4-3 to TRBJ1-2; 7 bases are shared with TRBD1. The junction had 12 bases not matched to a gene; V was cut back by 3 bases and J by 8 bases. Germline loops: CDR1 LGHNA, CDR2 YSLEER. The CDR3 totals 15 residues. CDR3 bases: TGCGCCAGCAGCCACAATTATGACAGGGCTCGAGGCTACACCTTC. Translating it yields CASSHNYDRARGYTF.